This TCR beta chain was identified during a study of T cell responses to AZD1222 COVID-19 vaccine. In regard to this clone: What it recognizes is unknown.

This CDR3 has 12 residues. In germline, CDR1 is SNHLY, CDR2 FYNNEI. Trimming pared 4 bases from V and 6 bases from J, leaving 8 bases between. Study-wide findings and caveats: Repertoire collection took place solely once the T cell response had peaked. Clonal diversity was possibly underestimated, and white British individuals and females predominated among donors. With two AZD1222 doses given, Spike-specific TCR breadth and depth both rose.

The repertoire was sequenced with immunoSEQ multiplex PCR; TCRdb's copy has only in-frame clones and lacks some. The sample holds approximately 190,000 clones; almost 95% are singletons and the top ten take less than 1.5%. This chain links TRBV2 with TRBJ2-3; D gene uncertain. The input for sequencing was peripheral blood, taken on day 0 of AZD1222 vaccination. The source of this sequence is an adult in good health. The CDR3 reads CASSVVRDTQYF. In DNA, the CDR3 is TGTGCCAGCAGTGTTGTTAGGGATACGCAGTATTTT.